The entry below describes one TCR beta chain. The sample originates from a study of blood T cells in healthy people across ages. Study as a whole: Per every two T cells, about one barcoded beta molecule was captured by template switching.

The length of the CDR3 is 12 residues. V dropped 2 bases and J dropped 4 bases, with 8 bases sitting between them. Germline lookup yields CDR1 GTSNPN and CDR2 SVGIG (reference sequence). A second PCR of 7 to 11 cycles used a sample-barcoded 5' primer and a J-beta primer mix. In TCRdb, the 5' RACE reads were re-called with MiXCR into one record per CDR3 protein. This sample yields about 1.5 million distinct CDR3 sequences, of which roughly 43% are seen a single time; around 4% belongs to the top ten. Source material: blood. This TCR derives from a woman aged 18 to 35 in good health. The gene calls are TRBV30 and TRBJ1-1; TRBD1 might be the D (6 bases). The CDR3 nucleotides read TGTGCCTGGAGTCGGGGGCTCACTGAAGCTTTCTTT. Its protein is CAWSRGLTEAFF.